This T cell receptor (beta chain) was sequenced during a study of T cell responses to AZD1222 COVID-19 vaccine. Findings of the study overall: Dominant at 160-218 and 743-854, vaccine-associated CD4 TCRs also spanned spike. Vaccination with two AZD1222 doses was followed by a rise in Spike-specific TCR breadth and depth. Only six AZD1222 recipients tested seropositive at baseline. It should be noted that donors were predominantly white British and more often female, and clonal diversity was possibly underestimated.

Germline lookup yields CDR1 MDHEN and CDR2 SYDVKM. The CDR3 length is 15 residues. Unmatched junction bases numbered 14, after V lost 5 bases and J lost 11 bases. This clone was seen only a few times. Its antigen is unknown. Generated by immunoSEQ multiplex PCR, the TCRdb table keeps only in-frame clones and is missing some. The sample has about 180,000 clones, 88% seen once. The sequence derives from an adult in good health. V and J are TRBV28 and TRBJ1-4; TRBD1 agrees at 7 bases. The input for sequencing was peripheral blood, taken on day 0 of AZD1222 vaccination. For the CDR3, the DNA is TGTGCCAGCAGTAGGTCCGGGACAGATTTCGGGAAACTGTTTTTT. This translates into CASSRSGTDFGKLFF. Looking up the rest from reference TRBV28 and TRBJ1-4 gives the full variable domain: DVKVTQSSRYLVKRTGEKVFLECVQDMDHENMFWYRQDPGLGLRLIYFSYDVKMKEKGDIPEGYSVSREKKERFSLILESASTNQTSMYLCASSRSGTDFGKLFFGSGTQLSVL.